Given below is one T cell receptor (beta chain) in context. Antigen specificity is unknown. This entry belongs to a study of T cell responses to AZD1222 COVID-19 vaccine. Study findings and constraints: Researchers report vaccine-associated CD4 TCRs spanning spike, with dominance at 160-218 and 743-854. In a largely white British group with more females than males, clonal diversity was possibly underestimated.

Sequenced by immunoSEQ multiplex PCR; TCRdb stores in-frame clones only, minus some. The table has fewer than 200,000 clones, 80% to 90% seen once; the top ten hold roughly 4%. Germline V gene data show CDR1 as MNHEY and CDR2 as SMNVEV (reference sequence). The V end lost 2 bases, the J end lost 3 bases, and 8 bases lay between the germline ends. The CDR3 spans 13 residues. This TCR derives from an adult who received the MenACWY meningococcal vaccine as a control. Specimen: peripheral blood, collected 28 days after the second dose of the MenACWY control vaccine. The gene calls are TRBV27 and TRBJ2-7; D unclear. In DNA form, the CDR3 reads TGTGCCAGCAGTTTAAAGGGTCGCTACGAGCAGTACTTC. Its protein is CASSLKGRYEQYF.